The 2 T cell receptor beta chains in this list originate from one sample, sequenced in a study of blood T cell repertoires in COVID-19. Using immunoSEQ multiplex PCR, the repertoire was profiled, and TCRdb retains in-frame clones only, with some absent. The sample consists of fewer than 250,000 clones, around 78% of them appearing once. Sequencing was performed on peripheral blood. The receptors here all came from a woman aged 70 to 79 with active or convalescent COVID-19.

The rearrangement uses TRBV7-9 and TRBJ1-1; D might be TRBD1 (6 bases). Trimming shortened V by 5 bases and J by 6 bases, and 10 bases separated the two germline ends. The V gene's germline CDR1 is SEHNR and CDR2 FQNEAQ (reference sequence). The CDR3 contains 12 residues. Written as DNA, the CDR3 is TGTGCCAGCAGCCGACAGGAGGCTGAAGCTTTCTTT. Protein sequence: CASSRQEAEAFF.

For this clone: Other nucleotide sequences in the sample specify the same CDR3. The J gene is TRBJ2-7, the V gene TRBV11-2; D not resolved. This CDR3 has 11 residues. Germline V gene sequence: CDR1 SGHAT, CDR2 FQNNGV. Deletions cut 1 base from V and 7 bases from J, with 5 bases between. CDR3 sequence: CASSLGVEQYF. The CDR3 nucleotides read TGTGCCAGCAGCTTAGGCGTGGAGCAGTACTTC.